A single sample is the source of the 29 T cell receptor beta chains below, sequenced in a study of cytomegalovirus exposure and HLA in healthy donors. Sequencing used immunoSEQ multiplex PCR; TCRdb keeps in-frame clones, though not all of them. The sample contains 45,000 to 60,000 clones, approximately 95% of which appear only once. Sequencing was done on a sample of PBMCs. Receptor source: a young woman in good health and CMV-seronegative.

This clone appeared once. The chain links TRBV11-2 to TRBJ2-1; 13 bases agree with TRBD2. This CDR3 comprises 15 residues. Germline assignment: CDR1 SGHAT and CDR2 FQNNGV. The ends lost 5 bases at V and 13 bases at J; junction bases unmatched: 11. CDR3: CASSPNPGLAGAQFF. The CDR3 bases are TGTGCCAGCAGCCCAAACCCCGGACTAGCGGGAGCCCAGTTCTTC.

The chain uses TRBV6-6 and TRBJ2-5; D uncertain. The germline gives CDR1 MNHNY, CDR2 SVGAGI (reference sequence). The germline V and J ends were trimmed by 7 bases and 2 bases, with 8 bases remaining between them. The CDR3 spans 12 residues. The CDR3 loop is CASKAAQETQYF. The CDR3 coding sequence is TGTGCCAGCAAGGCGGCACAAGAGACCCAGTACTTC.

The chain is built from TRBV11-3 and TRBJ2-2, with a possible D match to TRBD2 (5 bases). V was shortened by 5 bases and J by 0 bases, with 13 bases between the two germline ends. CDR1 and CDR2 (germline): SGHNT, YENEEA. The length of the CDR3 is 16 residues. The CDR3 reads CASSPWWETNTGELFF. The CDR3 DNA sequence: TGTGCCAGCAGCCCCTGGTGGGAGACGAACACCGGGGAGCTGTTTTTT.

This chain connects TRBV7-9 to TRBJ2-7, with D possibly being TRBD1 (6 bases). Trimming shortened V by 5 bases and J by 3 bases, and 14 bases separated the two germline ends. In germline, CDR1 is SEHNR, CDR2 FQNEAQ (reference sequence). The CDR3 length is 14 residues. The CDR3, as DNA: TGTGCCAGCAGCAACAGGACAGCTATCTACGAGCAGTACTTC. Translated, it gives CASSNRTAIYEQYF.

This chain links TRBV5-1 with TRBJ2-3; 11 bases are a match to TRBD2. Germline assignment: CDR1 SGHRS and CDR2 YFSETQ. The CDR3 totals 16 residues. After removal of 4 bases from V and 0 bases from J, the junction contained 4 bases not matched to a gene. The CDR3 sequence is CASSEGLAASTDTQYF. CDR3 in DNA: TGCGCCAGCAGCGAGGGACTAGCGGCAAGCACAGATACGCAGTATTTT.

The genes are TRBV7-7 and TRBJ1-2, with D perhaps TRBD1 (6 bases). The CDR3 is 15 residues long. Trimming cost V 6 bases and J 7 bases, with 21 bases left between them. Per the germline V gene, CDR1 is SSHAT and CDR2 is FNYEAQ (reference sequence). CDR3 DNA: TGTGCCAGCAGTACCCCAGGGGAGAGAAGATGTGGCTACACCTTC. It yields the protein CASSTPGERRCGYTF.

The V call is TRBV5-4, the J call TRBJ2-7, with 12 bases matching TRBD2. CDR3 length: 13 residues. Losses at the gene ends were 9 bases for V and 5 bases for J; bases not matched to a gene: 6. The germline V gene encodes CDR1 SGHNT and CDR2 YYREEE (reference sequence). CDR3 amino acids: CATKTSGGHEQYF. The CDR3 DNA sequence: TGTGCCACGAAGACTAGCGGGGGCCACGAGCAGTACTTC. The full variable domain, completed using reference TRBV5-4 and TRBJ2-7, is ETGVTQSPTHLIKTRGQQVTLRCSSQSGHNTVSWYQQALGQGPQFIFQYYREEENGRGNFPPRFSGLQFPNYSSELNVNALELDDSALYLCATKTSGGHEQYFGPGTRLTVT.

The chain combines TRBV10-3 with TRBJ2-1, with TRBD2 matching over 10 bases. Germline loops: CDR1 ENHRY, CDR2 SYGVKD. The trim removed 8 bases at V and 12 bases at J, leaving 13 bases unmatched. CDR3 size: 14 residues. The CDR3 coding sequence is TGTGCCATCGGCCGCAATGGACTAGCGGAGGGGCAGTTCTTC. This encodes CAIGRNGLAEGQFF.

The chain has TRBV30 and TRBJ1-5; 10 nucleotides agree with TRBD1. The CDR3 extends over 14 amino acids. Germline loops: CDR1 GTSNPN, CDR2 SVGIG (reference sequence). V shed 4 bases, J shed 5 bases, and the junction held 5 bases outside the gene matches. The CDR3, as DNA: TGTGCCTGGACCGGGACAGGGGTCGATCAGCCCCAGCATTTT. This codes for CAWTGTGVDQPQHF.

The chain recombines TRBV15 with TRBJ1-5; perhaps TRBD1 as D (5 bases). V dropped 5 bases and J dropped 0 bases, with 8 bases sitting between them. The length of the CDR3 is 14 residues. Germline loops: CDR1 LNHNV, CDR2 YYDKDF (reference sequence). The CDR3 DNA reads TGTGCCACCAGCGAAGACAGTAGCAATCAGCCCCAGCATTTT. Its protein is CATSEDSSNQPQHF.

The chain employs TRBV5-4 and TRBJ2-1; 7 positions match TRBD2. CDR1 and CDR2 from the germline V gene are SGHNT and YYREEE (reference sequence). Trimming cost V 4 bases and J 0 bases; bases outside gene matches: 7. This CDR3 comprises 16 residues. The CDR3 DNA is TGTGCCAGCAGCCCTGGAGCGGGGACCTCCTACAATGAGCAGTTCTTC. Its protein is CASSPGAGTSYNEQFF.

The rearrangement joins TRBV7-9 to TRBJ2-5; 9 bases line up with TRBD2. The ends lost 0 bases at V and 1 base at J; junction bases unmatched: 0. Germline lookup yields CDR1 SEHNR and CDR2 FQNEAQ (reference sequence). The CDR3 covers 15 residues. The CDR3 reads CASSLAGLAQETQYF. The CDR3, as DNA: TGTGCCAGCAGCTTAGCGGGACTAGCCCAAGAGACCCAGTACTTC.

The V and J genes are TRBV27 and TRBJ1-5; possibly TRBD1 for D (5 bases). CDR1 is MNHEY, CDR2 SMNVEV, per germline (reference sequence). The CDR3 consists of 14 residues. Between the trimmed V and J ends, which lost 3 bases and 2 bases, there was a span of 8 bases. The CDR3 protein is CASSLGHGNQPQHF. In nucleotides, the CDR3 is TGTGCCAGCAGTTTGGGGCACGGCAATCAGCCCCAGCATTTT.

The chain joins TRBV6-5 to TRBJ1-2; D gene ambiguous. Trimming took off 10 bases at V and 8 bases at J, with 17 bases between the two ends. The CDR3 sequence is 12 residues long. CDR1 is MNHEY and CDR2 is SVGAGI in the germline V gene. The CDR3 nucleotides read TGTGCCACCACCCGGGGATCGCAGGGCTACACCTTC. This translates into CATTRGSQGYTF.

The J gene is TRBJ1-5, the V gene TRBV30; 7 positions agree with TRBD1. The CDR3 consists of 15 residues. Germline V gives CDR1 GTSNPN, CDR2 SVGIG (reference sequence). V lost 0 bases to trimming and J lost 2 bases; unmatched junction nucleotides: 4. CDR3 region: CAWSVRDRGNQPQHF. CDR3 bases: TGTGCCTGGAGTGTAAGGGACAGAGGCAATCAGCCCCAGCATTTT.

The DNA of the CDR3 is TGTGCCAGCAGCCTACGACAGGGGGCTTACGACGAGCAGTACTTC. Residues: CASSLRQGAYDEQYF. The chain combines TRBV4-2 with TRBJ2-7; 10 nucleotides agree with TRBD1. The CDR3 has 15 amino acids. Looked up from germline, CDR1 is LGHNA and CDR2 is YNFKEQ. Losses at the gene ends were 4 bases for V and 5 bases for J; bases not matched to a gene: 8.

The CDR3 nucleotides are TGTGCCAGCAGTTCCCAGATGCCCCAGCATTTT. It yields the protein CASSSQMPQHF. The genes are TRBV28 and TRBJ1-5; D is uncertain. CDR3 length equals 11 residues. The V and J ends lost 4 bases and 9 bases respectively, with 7 bases between them. CDR1 and CDR2 (germline): MDHEN, SYDVKM.

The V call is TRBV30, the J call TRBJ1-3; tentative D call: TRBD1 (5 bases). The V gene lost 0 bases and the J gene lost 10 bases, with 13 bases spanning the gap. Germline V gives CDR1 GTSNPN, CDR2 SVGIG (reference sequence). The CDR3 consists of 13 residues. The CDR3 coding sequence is TGTGCCTGGAGTGTAATTCAGGGCAGGACCATATATTTT. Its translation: CAWSVIQGRTIYF.

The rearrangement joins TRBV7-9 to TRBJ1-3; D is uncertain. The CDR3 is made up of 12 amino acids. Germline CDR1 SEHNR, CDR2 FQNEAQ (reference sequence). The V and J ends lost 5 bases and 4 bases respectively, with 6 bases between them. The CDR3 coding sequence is TGTGCCAGCAGCCTGGGCGGAAACACCATATATTTT. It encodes CASSLGGNTIYF.

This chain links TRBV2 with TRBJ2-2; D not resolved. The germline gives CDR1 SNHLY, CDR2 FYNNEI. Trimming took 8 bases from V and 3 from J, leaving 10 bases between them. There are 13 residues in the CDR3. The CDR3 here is CASFDGYTGELFF. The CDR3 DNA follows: TGTGCCAGCTTCGACGGGTACACCGGGGAGCTGTTTTTT. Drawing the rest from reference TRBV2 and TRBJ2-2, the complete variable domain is EPEVTQTPSHQVTQMGQEVILRCVPISNHLYFYWYRQILGQKVEFLVSFYNNEISEKSEIFDDQFSVERPDGSNFTLKIRSTKLEDSAMYFCASFDGYTGELFFGEGSRLTVL.

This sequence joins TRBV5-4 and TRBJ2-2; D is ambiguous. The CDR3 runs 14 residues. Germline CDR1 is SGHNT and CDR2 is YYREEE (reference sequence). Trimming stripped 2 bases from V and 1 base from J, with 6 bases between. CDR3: CASSFQRNTGELFF. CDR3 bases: TGTGCCAGCAGCTTTCAGCGGAACACCGGGGAGCTGTTTTTT.

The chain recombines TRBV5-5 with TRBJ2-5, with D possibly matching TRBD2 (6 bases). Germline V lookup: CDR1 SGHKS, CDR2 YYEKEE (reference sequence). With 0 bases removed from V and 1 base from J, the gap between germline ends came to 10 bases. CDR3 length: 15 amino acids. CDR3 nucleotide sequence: TGTGCCAGCAGCTTGGATTGGGGGGTCCAAGAGACCCAGTACTTC. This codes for CASSLDWGVQETQYF.

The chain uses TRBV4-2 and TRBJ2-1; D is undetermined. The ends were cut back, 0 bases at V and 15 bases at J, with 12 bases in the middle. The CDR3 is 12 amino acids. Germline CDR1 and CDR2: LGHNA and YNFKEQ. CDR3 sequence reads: CASSQDRLILFF. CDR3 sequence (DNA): TGTGCCAGCAGCCAAGACAGGTTGATCCTGTTCTTC.

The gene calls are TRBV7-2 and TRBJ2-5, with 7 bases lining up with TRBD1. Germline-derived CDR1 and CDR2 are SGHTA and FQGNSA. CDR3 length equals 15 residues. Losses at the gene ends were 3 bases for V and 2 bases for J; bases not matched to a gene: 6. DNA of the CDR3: TGTGCCAGCAGCTTCCAGGGGACAGTGCAAGAGACCCAGTACTTC. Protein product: CASSFQGTVQETQYF. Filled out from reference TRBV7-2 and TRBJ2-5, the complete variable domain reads GAGVSQSPSNKVTEKGKDVELRCDPISGHTALYWYRQSLGQGLEFLIYFQGNSAPDKSGLPSDRFSAERTGGSVSTLTIQRTQQEDSAVYLCASSFQGTVQETQYFGPGTRLLVL.

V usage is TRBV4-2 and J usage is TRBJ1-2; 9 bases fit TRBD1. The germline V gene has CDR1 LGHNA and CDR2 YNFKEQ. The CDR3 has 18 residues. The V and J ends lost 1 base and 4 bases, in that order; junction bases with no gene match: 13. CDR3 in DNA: TGTGCCAGCAGCCAAGTGGCCTTTACTGGACAGGGGTCCTATGGCTACACCTTC. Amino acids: CASSQVAFTGQGSYGYTF.

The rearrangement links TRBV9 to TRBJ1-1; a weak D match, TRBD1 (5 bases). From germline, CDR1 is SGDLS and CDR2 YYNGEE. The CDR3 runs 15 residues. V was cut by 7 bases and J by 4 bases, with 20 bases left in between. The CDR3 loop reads CASDLTGRAGTEAFF. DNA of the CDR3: TGTGCCAGCGACCTGACTGGCAGGGCTGGCACTGAAGCTTTCTTT.

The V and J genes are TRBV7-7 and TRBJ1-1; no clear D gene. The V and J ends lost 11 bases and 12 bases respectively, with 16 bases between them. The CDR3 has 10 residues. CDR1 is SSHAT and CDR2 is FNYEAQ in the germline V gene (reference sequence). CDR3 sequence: CARLILISFF. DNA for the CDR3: TGTGCCCGACTCATCCTCATATCTTTCTTT.

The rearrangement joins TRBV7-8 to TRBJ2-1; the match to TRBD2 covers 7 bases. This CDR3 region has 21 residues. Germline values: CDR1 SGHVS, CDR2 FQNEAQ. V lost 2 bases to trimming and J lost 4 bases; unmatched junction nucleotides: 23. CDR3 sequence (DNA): TGTGCCAGCAGCTTATCGTCCCTCTTTGGGGGGGATTACGAGGGGTACAATGAGCAGTTCTTC. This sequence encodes CASSLSSLFGGDYEGYNEQFF.

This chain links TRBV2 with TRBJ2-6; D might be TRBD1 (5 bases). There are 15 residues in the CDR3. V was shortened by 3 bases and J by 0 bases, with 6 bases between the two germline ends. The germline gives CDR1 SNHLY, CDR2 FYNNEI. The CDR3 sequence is CASSDGHSGANVLTF. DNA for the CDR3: TGTGCCAGCAGTGACGGACACTCTGGGGCCAACGTCCTGACTTTC.